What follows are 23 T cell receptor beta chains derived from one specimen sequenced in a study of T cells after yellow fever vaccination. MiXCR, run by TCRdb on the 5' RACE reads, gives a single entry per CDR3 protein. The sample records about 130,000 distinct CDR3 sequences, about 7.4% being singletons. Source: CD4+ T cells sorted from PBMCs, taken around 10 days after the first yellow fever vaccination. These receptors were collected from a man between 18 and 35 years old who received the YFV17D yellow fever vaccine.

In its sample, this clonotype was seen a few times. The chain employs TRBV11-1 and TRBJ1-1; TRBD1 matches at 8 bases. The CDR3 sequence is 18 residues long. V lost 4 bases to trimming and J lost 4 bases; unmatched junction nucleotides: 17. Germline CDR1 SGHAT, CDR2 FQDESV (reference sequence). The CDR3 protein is CASSSLRGWGQEITEAFF. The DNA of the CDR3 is TGTGCCAGCAGCTCCTTGAGGGGTTGGGGACAGGAGATCACTGAAGCTTTCTTT.

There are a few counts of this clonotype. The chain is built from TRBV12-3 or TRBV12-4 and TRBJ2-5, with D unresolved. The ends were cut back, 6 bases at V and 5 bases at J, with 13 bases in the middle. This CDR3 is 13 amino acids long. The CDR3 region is CASRWKGRETQYF. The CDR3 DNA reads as TGTGCCAGCAGGTGGAAAGGCCGGGAGACCCAGTACTTC.

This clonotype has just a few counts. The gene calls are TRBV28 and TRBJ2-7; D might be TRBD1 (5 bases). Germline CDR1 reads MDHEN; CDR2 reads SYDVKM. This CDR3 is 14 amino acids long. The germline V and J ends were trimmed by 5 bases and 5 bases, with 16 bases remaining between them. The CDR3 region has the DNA TGTGCCAGCAGTCCTCCCGAAGGGGCCCACGAGCAGTACGTC. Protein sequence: CASSPPEGAHEQYV.

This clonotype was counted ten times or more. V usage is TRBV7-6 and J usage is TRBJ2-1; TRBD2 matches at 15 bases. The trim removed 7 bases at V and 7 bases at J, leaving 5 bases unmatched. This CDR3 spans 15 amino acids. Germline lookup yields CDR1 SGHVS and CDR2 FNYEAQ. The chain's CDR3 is CASMGLAGGRNEQFF. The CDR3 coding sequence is TGTGCCAGCATGGGACTAGCGGGGGGCAGAAATGAGCAGTTCTTC.

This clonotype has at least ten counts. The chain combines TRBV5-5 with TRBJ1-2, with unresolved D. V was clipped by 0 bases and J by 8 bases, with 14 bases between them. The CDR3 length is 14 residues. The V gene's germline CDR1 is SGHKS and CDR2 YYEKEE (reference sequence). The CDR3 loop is CASSLGTNSLGYTF. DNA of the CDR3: TGTGCCAGCAGCTTGGGGACGAATTCCTTAGGCTACACCTTC. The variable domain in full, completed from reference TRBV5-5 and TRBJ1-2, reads DAGVTQSPTHLIKTRGQQVTLRCSPISGHKSVSWYQQVLGQGPQFIFQYYEKEERGRGNFPDRFSARQFPNYSSELNVNALLLGDSALYLCASSLGTNSLGYTFGSGTRLTVV.

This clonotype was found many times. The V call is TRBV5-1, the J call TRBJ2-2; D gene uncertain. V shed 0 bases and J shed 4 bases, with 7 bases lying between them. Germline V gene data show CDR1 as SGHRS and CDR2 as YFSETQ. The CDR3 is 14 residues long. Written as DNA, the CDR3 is TGCGCCAGCAGCTTGGGACATGGCACCGGGGAGCTGTTTTTT. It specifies CASSLGHGTGELFF.

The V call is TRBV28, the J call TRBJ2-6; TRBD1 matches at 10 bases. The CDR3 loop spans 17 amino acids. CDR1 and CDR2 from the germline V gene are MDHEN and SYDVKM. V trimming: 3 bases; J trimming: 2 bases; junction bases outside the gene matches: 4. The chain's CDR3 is CASSFRDRGTGANVLTF. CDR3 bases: TGTGCCAGCAGTTTCCGGGACAGGGGAACTGGGGCCAACGTCCTGACTTTC.

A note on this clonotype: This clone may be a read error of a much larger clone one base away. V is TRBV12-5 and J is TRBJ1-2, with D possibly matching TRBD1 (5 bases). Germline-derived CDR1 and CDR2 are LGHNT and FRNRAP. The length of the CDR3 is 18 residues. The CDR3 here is CPSGLAKQAGLPDYGYTF. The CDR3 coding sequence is TGTCCTAGTGGTTTGGCAAAACAGGCGGGGCTTCCTGACTATGGCTACACCTTC.

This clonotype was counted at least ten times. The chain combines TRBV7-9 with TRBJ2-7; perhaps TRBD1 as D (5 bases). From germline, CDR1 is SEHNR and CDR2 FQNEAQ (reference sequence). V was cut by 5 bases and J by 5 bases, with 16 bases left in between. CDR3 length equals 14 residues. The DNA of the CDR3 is TGTGCCAGCAGCCGCGAATACAAGACAGACGAGCAGTACTTC. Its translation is CASSREYKTDEQYF.

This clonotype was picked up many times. CDR3 region: CASTLLLGQGAYEQFF. CDR3 coding DNA: TGTGCCAGCACCCTACTCTTAGGACAGGGGGCTTATGAGCAGTTCTTC. V is TRBV6-5 and J is TRBJ2-1; 11 bases map to TRBD1. Germline V CDR1 and CDR2: MNHEY, SVGAGI. Trimming took 7 bases from V and 8 from J; bases not matched to a gene: 13. The CDR3 covers 16 residues.

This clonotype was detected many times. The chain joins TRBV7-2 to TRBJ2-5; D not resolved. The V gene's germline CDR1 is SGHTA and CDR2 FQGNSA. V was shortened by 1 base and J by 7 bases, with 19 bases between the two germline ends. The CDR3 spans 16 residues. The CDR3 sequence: CASSLGWTASAGTQYF. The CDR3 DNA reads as TGTGCCAGCAGCTTAGGTTGGACCGCTTCCGCAGGGACCCAGTACTTC.

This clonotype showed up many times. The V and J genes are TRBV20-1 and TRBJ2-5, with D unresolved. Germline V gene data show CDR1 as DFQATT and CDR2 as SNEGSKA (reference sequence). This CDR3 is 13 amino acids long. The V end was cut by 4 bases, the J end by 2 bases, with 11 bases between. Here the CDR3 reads CSAKGLSQETQYF. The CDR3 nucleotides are TGCAGTGCTAAAGGCCTTTCGCAAGAGACCCAGTACTTC.

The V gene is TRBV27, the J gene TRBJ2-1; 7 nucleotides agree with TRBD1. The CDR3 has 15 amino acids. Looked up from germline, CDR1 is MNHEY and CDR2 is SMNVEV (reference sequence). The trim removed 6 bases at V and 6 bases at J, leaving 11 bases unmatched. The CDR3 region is CASREAGTDLNEQFF. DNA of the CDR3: TGTGCCAGCAGAGAGGCCGGGACAGACCTCAATGAGCAGTTCTTC.

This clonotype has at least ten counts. This chain's CDR3 is CASSQGLVSTNEKLFF. The CDR3 nucleotides are TGCGCCAGCAGCCAAGGGCTGGTATCAACTAATGAAAAACTGTTTTTT. J is TRBJ1-4 and V is TRBV4-3; no definite D call. This CDR3 is 16 amino acids long. V gave up 1 base and J gave up 0 bases, with 9 bases separating them. Germline CDR1 is LGHNA and CDR2 is YSLEER.

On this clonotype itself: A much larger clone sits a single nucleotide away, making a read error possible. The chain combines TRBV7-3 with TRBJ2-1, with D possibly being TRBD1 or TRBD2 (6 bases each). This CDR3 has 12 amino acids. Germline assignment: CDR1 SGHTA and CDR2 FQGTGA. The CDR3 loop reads CASILQWGAQFF. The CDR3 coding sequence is TGTGCCAGCATCTTACAATGGGGGGCGCAGTTCTTC.

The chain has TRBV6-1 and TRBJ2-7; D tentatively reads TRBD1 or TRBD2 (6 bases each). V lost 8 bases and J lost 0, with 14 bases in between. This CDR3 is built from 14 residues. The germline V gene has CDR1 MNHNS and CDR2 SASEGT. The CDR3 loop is CASGTWGASYEQYF. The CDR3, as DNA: TGTGCCAGCGGAACTTGGGGGGCCTCCTACGAGCAGTACTTC.

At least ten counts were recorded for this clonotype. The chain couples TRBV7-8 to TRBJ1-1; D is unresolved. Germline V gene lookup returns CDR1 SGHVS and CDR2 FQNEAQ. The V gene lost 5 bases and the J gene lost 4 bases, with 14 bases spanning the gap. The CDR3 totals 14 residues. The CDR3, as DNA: TGTGCCAGCAGCCCCATTTACCGAAGCACTGAAGCTTTCTTT. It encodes CASSPIYRSTEAFF.

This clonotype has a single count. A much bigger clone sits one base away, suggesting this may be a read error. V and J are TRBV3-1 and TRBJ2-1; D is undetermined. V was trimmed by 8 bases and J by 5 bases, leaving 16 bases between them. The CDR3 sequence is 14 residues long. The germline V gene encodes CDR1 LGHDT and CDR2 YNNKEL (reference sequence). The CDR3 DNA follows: TGTGCCAGCGGTAGCTTCGGGTTAAACAATGAGCAGTTCTTC. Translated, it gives CASGSFGLNNEQFF.

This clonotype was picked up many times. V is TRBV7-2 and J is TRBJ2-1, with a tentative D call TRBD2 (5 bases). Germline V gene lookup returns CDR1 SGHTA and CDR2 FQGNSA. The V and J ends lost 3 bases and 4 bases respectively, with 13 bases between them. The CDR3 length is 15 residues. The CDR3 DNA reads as TGTGCCAGCAGCTTGGGAAGCGGCTCGTACAATGAGCAGTTCTTC. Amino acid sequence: CASSLGSGSYNEQFF.

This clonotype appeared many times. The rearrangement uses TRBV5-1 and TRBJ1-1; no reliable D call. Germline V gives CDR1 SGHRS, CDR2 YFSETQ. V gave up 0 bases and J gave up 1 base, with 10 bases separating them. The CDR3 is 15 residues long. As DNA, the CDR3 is TGCGCCAGCAGCTTGGATGCAGGAGGGAACACTGAAGCTTTCTTT. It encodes CASSLDAGGNTEAFF.

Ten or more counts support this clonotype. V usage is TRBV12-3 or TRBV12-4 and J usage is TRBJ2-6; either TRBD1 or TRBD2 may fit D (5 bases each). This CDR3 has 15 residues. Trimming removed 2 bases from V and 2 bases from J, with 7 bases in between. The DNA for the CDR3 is TGTGCCAGCAGTTTATGGGGGACTGGGGCCAACGTCCTGACTTTC. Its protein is CASSLWGTGANVLTF.

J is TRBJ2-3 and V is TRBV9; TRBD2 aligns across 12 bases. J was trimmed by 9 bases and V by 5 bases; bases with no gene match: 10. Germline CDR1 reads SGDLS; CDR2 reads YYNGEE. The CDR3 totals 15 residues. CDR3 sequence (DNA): TGTGCCAGCAGTCTTCCTAGCGGGGGGGCTGCCACGCAGTATTTT. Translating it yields CASSLPSGGAATQYF.

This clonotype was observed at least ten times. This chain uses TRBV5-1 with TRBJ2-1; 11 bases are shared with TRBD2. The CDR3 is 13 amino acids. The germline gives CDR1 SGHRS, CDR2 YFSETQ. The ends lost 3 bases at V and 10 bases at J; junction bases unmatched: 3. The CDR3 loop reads CASSYPSGGEQFF. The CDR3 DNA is TGCGCCAGCAGCTACCCTAGCGGGGGGGAGCAGTTCTTC.